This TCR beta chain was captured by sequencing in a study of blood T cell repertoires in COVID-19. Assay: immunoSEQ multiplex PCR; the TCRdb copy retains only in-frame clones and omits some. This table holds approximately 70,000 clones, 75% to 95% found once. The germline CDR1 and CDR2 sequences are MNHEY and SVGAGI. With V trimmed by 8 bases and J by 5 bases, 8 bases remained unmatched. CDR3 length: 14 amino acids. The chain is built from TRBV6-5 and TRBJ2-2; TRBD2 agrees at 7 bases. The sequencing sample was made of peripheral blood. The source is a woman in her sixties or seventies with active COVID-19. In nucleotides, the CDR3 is TGTGCCAGCGGGCGGGAGCCAAGGACCGGGGAGCTGTTTTTT. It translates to CASGREPRTGELFF.